This is a list of T cell receptor beta chains from one sample in a study of shared clonotypes between healthy human individuals. TCRdb keeps only in-frame clones here, not all; method: immunoSEQ multiplex PCR. The data show about 1.1 million clones, with about 80% seen just once and approximately 0.95% held by the top ten. Sequencing input: memory CD4+ T cells from PBMCs. Source of these receptors: a man aged 18 to 29 in good health. Some clones in this sample may be carry-over from other donors' samples. Each CDR3 is given without its conserved first and last residue. Clone size is shown for a subset of rows, as once, few, many or a class of expanded clone.

TRBJ1-2 | - | TRBV7-9 | ASSISTNYGYT
TRBJ1-1 | - | TRBV5-1 | ASSLDRTEAF
TRBJ2-7 | - | TRBV5-1 | ASSFSPSPGVEQY
TRBJ2-7 | - | TRBV7-2 | ASSLSGTSGSYEQY
TRBJ2-1 | - | TRBV4-1 | ASSQAQSREQF
TRBJ2-7 | - | TRBV2 | ASSVGQGTEQY
TRBJ1-1 | - | TRBV19 | ASSQNLGTLNTEAF
TRBJ2-3 | - | TRBV11-2 | ASSLERRGNTDTQY
TRBJ1-2 | - | TRBV5-1 | ASSPGDAANYGYT
TRBJ2-1 | - | TRBV6-5 | ASSYSGGGQGYEQF
TRBJ2-3 | - | TRBV10-3 | AISDLGTRSPDTQY
TRBJ2-5 | - | TRBV4-1 | ASSQGWGGLGETQY
TRBJ2-3 | many | TRBV13 | ASSADNRGRADTQY
TRBJ1-2 | - | TRBV28 | AIGLRAYGYT
TRBJ1-2 | - | TRBV6-5 | ASGGSVYGYT
TRBJ2-1 | many | TRBV30 | AWSDPSGGRDEQF
TRBJ2-5 | - | TRBV27 | ASSRRGREETQY
TRBJ2-5 | many | TRBV5-1 | ASSGDGGPQETQY
TRBJ1-2 | few | TRBV19 | ASRADRGPYGYT
TRBJ2-1 | - | TRBV7-3 | ASSLGAGGTYNEQF
TRBJ1-1 | few | TRBV9 | ASSPHLQGGTEAF
TRBJ2-1 | - | TRBV5-6 | ASSIPPGSSGSGEQF
TRBJ2-5 | - | TRBV25-1 | ASSGDRVGQETQY
TRBJ2-3 | - | TRBV28 | ASSLTGGTDTQY
TRBJ1-2 | few | TRBV10-3 | AISENRNYGYT
TRBJ1-5 | few | TRBV6-1 | ASTGDLNYQPQH
TRBJ1-2 | - | TRBV5-3 | ASSFSPSPNYGYT
TRBJ1-3 | - | TRBV15 | ATSRQGANSGNTIY
TRBJ1-1 | few | TRBV18 | ASSPEQGASEAF
TRBJ2-2 | - | TRBV5-1 | ASSSRTSPGSVRELF
TRBJ2-5 | - | TRBV6-1 | AGGGLVETQY
TRBJ2-1 | - | TRBV28 | ASSPPGLIRSSYNEQF
TRBJ1-4 | - | TRBV6-6 | ASSIGHRTNEKLF
TRBJ1-5 | few | TRBV11-2 | ASSLPDRGSDQPQH
TRBJ2-1 | - | TRBV19 | ASRKGWESSYNEQF
TRBJ1-2 | - | TRBV5-6 | ASILGGSYGYT
TRBJ2-1 | few | TRBV5-1 | ASSFLTSGGNEQF
TRBJ2-1 | once | TRBV2 | ASKGTGDNEQF
TRBJ2-1 | - | TRBV5-1 | ASARAEQYNEQF
TRBJ1-5 | - | TRBV7-9 | ASSLGQGIGYNQPQH
TRBJ1-1 | - | TRBV18 | ASSLRGAEAF
TRBJ1-2 | - | TRBV5-1 | ASSLEQGAGGYT
TRBJ1-4 | - | TRBV15 | ATSRVGANREKLF
TRBJ1-6 | many | TRBV4-2 | ASSQDLVALGSPLH
TRBJ1-2 | many | TRBV7-2 | ASSLGASYGYT
TRBJ1-2 | - | TRBV27 | ASSPRTGVSYT
TRBJ1-2 | - | TRBV28 | ASSSAGFYGYT
TRBJ2-7 | few | TRBV2 | ASLQGRLGEQY
TRBJ2-1 | - | TRBV7-9 | ASSIPTGSYNEQF
TRBJ2-7 | - | TRBV5-1 | ASSQLAGPYEQY